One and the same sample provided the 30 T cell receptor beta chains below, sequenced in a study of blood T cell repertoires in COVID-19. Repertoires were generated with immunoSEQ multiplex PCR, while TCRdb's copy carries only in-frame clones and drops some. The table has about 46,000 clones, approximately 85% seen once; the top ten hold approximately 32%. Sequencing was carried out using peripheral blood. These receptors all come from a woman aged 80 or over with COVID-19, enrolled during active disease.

The CDR3 coding sequence is TGTGCCAGCAGCCCGAGGAAGAGGGATGAGCAGTTCTTC. Translation: CASSPRKRDEQFF. The genes are TRBV7-8 and TRBJ2-1; tentatively, D is TRBD2 (5 bases). Germline V gene sequence: CDR1 SGHVS, CDR2 FQNEAQ. V dropped 5 bases and J dropped 8 bases, with 13 bases sitting between them. This CDR3 has 13 residues.

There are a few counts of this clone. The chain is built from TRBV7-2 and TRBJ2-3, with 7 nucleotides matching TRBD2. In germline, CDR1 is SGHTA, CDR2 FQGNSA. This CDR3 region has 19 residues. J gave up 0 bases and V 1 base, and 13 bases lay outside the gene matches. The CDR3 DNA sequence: TGTGCCAGCAGCTTAGGGGGGTCTAGCGGAACCTCTAGCACAGATACGCAGTATTTT. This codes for CASSLGGSSGTSSTDTQYF.

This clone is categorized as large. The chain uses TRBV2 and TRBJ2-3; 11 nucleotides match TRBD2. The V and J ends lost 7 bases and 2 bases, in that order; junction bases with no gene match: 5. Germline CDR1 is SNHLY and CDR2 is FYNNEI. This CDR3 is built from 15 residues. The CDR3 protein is CASTGLAEFTDTQYF. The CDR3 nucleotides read TGTGCCAGCACGGGACTAGCGGAGTTCACAGATACGCAGTATTTT. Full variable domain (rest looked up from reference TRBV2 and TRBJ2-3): EPEVTQTPSHQVTQMGQEVILRCVPISNHLYFYWYRQILGQKVEFLVSFYNNEISEKSEIFDDQFSVERPDGSNFTLKIRSTKLEDSAMYFCASTGLAEFTDTQYFGPGTRLTVL.

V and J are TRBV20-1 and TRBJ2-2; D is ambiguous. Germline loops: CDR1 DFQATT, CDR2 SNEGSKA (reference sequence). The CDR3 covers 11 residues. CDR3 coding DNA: TGCAGCACCGGCGGCCACGGGGAGCTGTTTTTT. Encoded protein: CSTGGHGELFF.

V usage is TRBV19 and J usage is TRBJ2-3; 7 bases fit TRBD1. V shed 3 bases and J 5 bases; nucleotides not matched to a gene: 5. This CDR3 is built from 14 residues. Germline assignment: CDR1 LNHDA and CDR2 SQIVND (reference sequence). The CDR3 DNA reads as TGTGCCAGTAGTATTACAGGGGTCGGAGATACGCAGTATTTT. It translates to CASSITGVGDTQYF.

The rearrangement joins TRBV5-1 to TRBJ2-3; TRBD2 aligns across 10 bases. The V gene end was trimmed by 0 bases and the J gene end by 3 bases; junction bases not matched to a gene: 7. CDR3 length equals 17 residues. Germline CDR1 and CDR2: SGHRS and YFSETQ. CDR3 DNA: TGCGCCAGCAGCTTGGTAGCGGGGGGCCCTAGGACAGATACGCAGTATTTT. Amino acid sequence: CASSLVAGGPRTDTQYF. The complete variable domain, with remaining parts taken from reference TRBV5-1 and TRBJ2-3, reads KAGVTQTPRYLIKTRGQQVTLSCSPISGHRSVSWYQQTPGQGLQFLFEYFSETQRNKGNFPGRFSGRQFSNSRSEMNVSTLELGDSALYLCASSLVAGGPRTDTQYFGPGTRLTVL.

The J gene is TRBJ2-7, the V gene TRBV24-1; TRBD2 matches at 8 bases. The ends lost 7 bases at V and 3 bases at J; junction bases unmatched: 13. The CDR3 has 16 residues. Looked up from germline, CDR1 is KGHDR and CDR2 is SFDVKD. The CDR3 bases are TGTGCCACCAGGAGTTCACTAGCGGAGCTCTTCTACGAGCAGTACTTC. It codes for CATRSSLAELFYEQYF.

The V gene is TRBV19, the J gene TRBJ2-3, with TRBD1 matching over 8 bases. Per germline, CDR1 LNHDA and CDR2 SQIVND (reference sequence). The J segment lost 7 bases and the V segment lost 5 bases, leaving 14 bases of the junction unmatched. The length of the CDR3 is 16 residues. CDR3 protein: CASSLPRTGSSHTQYF. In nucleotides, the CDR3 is TGTGCCAGTAGTCTTCCAAGGACAGGGTCATCACATACGCAGTATTTT.

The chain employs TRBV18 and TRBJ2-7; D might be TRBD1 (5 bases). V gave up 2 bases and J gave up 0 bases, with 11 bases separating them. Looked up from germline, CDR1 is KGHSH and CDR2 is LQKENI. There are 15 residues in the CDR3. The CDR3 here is CASSPGQGLSYEQYF. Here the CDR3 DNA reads TGTGCCAGCTCACCAGGGCAGGGCCTCTCCTACGAGCAGTACTTC.

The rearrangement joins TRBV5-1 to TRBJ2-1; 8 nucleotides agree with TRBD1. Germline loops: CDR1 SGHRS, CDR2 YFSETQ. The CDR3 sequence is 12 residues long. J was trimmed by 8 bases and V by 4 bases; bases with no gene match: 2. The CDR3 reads CASSGQGYEQFF. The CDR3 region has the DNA TGCGCCAGCAGCGGACAGGGTTATGAGCAGTTCTTC.

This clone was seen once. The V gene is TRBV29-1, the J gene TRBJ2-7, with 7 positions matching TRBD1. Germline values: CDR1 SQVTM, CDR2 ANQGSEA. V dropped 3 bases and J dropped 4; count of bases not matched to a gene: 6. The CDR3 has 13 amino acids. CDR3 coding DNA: TGCAGCGTTGAGACAGGGAAGGCTTACGAGCAGTACTTC. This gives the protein CSVETGKAYEQYF.

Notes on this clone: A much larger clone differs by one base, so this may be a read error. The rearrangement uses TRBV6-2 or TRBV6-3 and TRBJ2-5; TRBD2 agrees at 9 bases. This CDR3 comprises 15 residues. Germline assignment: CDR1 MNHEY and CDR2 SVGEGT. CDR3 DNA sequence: TGTGCCCGCAGTTCCGCGGGGGGGCCGGGGGAGACCCAGTACTTC. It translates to CARSSAGGPGETQYF.

Here the CDR3 DNA reads TGTGCCAGCAGCGTAGGGACAGGAGGGACAGATACGCAGTATTTT. As protein: CASSVGTGGTDTQYF. The chain joins TRBV9 to TRBJ2-3, with a tentative D call TRBD1 (7 bases). The CDR3 loop spans 15 amino acids. V was clipped by 0 bases and J by 3 bases, with 11 bases between them. Germline CDR1 SGDLS, CDR2 YYNGEE.

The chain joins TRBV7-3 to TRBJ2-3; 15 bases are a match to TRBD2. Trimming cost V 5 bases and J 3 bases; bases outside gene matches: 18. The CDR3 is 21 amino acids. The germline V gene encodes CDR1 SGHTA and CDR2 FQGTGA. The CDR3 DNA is TGTGCCAGCAGCCCTAAATCCGGACTAGCGGGGGGGCCGGTCCGAACAGATACGCAGTATTTT. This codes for CASSPKSGLAGGPVRTDTQYF.

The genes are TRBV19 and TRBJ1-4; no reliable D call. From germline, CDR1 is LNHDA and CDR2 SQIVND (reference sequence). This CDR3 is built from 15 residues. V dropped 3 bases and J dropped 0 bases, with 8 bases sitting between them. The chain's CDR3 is CASSIQVATNEKLFF. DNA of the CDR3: TGTGCCAGTAGTATTCAGGTCGCAACTAATGAAAAACTGTTTTTT.

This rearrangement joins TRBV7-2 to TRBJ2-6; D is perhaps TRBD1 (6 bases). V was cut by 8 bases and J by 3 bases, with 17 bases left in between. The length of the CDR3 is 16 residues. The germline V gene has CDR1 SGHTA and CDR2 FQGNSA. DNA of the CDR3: TGTGCCAGCGGTCCAGGTGGGACAAGTGGGGCCAACGTCCTGACTTTC. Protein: CASGPGGTSGANVLTF.

The CDR3 nucleotides read TGTGCCAGCAGCCTAGGCGGACACTACGAGCAGTACTTC. Its translation is CASSLGGHYEQYF. The V call is TRBV7-3, the J call TRBJ2-7, with TRBD1 as a possible D gene (5 bases). This CDR3 spans 13 amino acids. The V and J ends lost 5 bases and 3 bases respectively, with 11 bases between them. CDR1 and CDR2 (germline): SGHTA, FQGTGA.

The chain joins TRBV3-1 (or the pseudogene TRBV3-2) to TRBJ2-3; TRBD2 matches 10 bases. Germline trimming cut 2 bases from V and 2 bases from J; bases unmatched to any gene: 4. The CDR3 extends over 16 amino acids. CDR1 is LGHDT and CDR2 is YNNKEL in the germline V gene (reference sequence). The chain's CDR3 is CASSQLAGDPTDTQYF. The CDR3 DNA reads TGTGCCAGCAGCCAACTAGCGGGGGACCCCACAGATACGCAGTATTTT.

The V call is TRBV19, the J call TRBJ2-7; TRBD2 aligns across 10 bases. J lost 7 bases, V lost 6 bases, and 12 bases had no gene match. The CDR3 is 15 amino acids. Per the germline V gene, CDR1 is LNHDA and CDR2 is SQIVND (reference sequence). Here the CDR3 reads CASRNSAGGPGEQYF. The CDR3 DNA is TGTGCCAGTAGGAACTCAGCGGGAGGGCCGGGGGAGCAGTACTTC.

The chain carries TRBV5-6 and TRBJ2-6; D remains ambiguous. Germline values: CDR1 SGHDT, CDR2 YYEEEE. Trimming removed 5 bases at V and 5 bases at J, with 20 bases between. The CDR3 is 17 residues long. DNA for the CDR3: TGTGCCAGCAGACGATCCAATAGTCAAAGTCGGGCCAACGTCCTGACTTTC. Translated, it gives CASRRSNSQSRANVLTF.

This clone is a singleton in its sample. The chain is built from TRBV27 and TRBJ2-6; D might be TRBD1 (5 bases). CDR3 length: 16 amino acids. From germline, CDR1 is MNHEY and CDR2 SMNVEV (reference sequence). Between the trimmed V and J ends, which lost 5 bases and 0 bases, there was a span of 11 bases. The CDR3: CASSGALSSGANVLTF. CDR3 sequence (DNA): TGTGCCAGCAGTGGGGCCCTGAGCTCTGGGGCCAACGTCCTGACTTTC.

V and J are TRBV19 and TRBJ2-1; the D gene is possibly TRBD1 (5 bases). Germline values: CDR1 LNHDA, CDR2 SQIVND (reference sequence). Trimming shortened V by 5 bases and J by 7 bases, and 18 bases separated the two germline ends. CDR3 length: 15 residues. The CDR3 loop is CASSSPRGGLNEQFF. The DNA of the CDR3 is TGTGCCAGTAGTTCACCAAGGGGCGGCCTGAATGAGCAGTTCTTC.

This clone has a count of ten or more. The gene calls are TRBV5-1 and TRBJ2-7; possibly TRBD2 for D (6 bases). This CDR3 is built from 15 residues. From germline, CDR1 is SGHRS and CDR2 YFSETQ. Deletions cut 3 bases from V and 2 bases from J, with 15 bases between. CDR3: CASSSGGVSPYEQYF. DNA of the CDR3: TGCGCCAGCAGCTCCGGCGGGGTGAGCCCCTACGAGCAGTACTTC.

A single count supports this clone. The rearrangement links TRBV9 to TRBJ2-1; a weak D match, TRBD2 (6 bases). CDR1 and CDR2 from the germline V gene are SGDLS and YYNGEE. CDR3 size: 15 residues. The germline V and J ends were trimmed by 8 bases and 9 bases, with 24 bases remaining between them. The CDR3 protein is CASGNGPRGEVEQFF. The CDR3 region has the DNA TGTGCCAGTGGAAACGGGCCACGCGGGGAGGTTGAGCAGTTCTTC.

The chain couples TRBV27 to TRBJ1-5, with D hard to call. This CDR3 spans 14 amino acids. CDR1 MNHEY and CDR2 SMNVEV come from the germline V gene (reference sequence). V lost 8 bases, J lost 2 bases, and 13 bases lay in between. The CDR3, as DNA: TGTGCCAGCGGCCGCGTGGGCGGCAATCAGCCCCAGCATTTT. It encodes CASGRVGGNQPQHF.

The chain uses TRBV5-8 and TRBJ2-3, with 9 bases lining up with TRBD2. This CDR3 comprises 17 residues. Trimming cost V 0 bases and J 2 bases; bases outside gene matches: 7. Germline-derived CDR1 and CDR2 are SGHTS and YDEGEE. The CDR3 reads CASSLEWLAGTTDTQYF. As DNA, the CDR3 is TGTGCCAGCAGCTTGGAATGGCTAGCGGGGACCACAGATACGCAGTATTTT.

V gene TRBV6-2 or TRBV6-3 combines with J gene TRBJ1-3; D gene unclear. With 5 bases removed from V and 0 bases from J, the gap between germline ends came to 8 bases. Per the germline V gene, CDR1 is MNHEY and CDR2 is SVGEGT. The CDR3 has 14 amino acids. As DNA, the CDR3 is TGTGCCAGCAGTGTCGACTACTCTGGAAACACCATATATTTT. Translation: CASSVDYSGNTIYF.

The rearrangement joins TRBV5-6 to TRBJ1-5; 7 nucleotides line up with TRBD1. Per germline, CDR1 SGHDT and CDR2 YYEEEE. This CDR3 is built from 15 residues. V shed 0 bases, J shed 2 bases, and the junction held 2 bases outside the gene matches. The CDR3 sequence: CASSLGDRGNQPQHF. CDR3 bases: TGTGCCAGCAGCTTGGGAGACAGGGGCAATCAGCCCCAGCATTTT. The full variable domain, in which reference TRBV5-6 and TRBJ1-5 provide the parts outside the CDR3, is DAGVTQSPTHLIKTRGQQVTLRCSPKSGHDTVSWYQQALGQGPQFIFQYYEEEERQRGNFPDRFSGHQFPNYSSELNVNALLLGDSALYLCASSLGDRGNQPQHFGDGTRLSIL.

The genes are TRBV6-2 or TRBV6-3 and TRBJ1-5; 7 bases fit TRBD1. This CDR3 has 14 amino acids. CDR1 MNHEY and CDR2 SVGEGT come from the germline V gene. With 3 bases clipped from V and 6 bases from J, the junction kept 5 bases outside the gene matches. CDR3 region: CASSYGDSRQPQHF. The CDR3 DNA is TGTGCCAGCAGTTATGGGGACAGTCGTCAGCCCCAGCATTTT.

CDR3 in amino acids: CASSLSQGAGELFF. CDR3 sequence (DNA): TGTGCCAGCAGTTTATCCCAGGGGGCTGGGGAGCTGTTTTTT. The V and J genes are TRBV28 and TRBJ2-2; TRBD1 matches at 8 bases. Germline CDR1 and CDR2: MDHEN and SYDVKM. J gave up 8 bases and V 1 base, and 3 bases lay outside the gene matches. This CDR3 is 14 amino acids long. The full variable domain, rest sourced from reference TRBV28 and TRBJ2-2, is DVKVTQSSRYLVKRTGEKVFLECVQDMDHENMFWYRQDPGLGLRLIYFSYDVKMKEKGDIPEGYSVSREKKERFSLILESASTNQTSMYLCASSLSQGAGELFFGEGSRLTVL.